These 3 T cell receptor beta chains originate from one sample sequenced in a study of shared clonotypes between healthy human individuals. Method: immunoSEQ multiplex PCR; TCRdb's copy keeps in-frame clones and lacks some. The table shows about 2.4 million clones, with more than 85% occurring only once. Sequencing was done on a sample of naive CD4+ T cells from PBMCs. Sample subset: CD45RA+ positively selected. The receptors originated from a man between 18 and 29 years old in good health. Some clones in this sample may be carry-over from other donors' samples.

Regarding this clone: The identical CDR3 is also encoded by other nucleotide sequences in the sample. The J gene is TRBJ2-3, the V gene TRBV2; D is undetermined. V was cut by 1 base and J by 0 bases, with 5 bases left in between. This CDR3 region has 14 residues. Germline loops: CDR1 SNHLY, CDR2 FYNNEI. DNA of the CDR3: TGTGCCAGCAGTGAAGGGCTTAGCACAGATACGCAGTATTTT. Residues: CASSEGLSTDTQYF.

V usage is TRBV28 and J usage is TRBJ2-1, with 10 bases aligning to TRBD2. The CDR3 consists of 16 residues. CDR1 is MDHEN and CDR2 is SYDVKM in the germline V gene. V trimming: 4 bases; J trimming: 3 bases; junction bases outside the gene matches: 6. The CDR3 DNA reads TGTGCCAGCAGTTCTCTAGCGGGAGTTAACTACAATGAGCAGTTCTTC. It specifies CASSSLAGVNYNEQFF.

The chain carries TRBV5-1 and TRBJ2-1; 9 bases line up with TRBD2. With V trimmed by 2 bases and J by 5 bases, 5 bases remained unmatched. The CDR3 spans 15 residues. Germline-derived CDR1 and CDR2 are SGHRS and YFSETQ. The CDR3 nucleotides read TGCGCCAGCAGCTTTAGCGGGAGCGGAGACAATGAGCAGTTCTTC. Protein: CASSFSGSGDNEQFF.